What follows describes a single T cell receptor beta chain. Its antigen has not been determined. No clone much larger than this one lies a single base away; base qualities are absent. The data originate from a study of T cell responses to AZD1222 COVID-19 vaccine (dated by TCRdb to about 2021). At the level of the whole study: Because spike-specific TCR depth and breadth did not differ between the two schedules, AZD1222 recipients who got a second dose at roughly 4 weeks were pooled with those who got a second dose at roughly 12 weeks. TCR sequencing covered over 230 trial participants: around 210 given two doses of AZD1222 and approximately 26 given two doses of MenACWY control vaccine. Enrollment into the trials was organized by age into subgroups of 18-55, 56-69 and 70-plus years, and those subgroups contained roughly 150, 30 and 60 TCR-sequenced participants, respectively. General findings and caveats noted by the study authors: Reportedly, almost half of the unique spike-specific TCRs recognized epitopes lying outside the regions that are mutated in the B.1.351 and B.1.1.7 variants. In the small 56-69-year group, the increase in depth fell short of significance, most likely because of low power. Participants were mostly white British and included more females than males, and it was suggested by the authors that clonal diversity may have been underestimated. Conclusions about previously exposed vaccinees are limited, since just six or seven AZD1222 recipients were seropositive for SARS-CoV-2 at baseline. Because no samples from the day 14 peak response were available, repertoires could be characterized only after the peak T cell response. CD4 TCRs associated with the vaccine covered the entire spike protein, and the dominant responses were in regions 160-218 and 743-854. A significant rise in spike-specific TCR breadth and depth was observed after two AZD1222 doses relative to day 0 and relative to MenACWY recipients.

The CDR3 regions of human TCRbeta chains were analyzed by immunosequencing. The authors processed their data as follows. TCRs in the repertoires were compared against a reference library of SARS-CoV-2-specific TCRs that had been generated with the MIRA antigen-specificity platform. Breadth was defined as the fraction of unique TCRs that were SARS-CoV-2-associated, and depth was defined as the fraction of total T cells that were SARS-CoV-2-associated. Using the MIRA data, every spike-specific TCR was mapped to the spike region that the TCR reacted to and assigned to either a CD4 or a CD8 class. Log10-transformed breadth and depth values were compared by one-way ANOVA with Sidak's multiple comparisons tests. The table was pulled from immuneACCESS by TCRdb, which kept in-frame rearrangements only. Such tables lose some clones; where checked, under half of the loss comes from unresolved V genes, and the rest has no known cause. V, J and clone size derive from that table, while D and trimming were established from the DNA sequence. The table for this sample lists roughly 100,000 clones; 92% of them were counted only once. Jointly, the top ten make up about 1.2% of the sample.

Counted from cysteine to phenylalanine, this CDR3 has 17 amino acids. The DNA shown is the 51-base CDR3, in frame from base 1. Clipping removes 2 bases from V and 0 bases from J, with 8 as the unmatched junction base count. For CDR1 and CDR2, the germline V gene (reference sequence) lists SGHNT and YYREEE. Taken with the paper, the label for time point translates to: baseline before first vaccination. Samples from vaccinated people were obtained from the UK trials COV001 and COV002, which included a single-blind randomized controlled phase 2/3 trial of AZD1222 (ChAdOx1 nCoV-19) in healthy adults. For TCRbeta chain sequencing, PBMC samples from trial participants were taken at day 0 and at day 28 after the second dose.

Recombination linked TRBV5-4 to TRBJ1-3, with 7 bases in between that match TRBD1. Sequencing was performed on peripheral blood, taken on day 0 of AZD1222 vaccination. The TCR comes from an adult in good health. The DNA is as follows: TGTGCCAGCAGCTTATGGAGGGGGCAATACTCTGGAAACACCATATATTTT. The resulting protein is CASSLWRGQYSGNTIYF.